This T cell receptor (beta chain) was profiled in a study of shared clonotypes between healthy human individuals. Profiled with immunoSEQ multiplex PCR; TCRdb holds only in-frame clones, not every one. The table has roughly 1,500,000 clones, about 98.5% seen once. V trimming: 3 bases; J trimming: 1 base; junction bases outside the gene matches: 3. The germline V gene encodes CDR1 SGHVS and CDR2 FQNEAQ. The CDR3 covers 15 residues. The clonotype was recovered from a man between 25 and 39 years old in good health. What was sequenced was naive CD4+ T cells sorted from blood. Subset: CD45RA+ positively selected. The J gene is TRBJ2-7, the V gene TRBV7-8; 10 bases align to TRBD2. CDR3 bases: TGTGCCAGCAGCTTCCGACTAGCGGGTTCCTACGAGCAGTACTTC. Translating gives CASSFRLAGSYEQYF.